This T cell receptor (beta chain) was documented in a study of radiation and T cells in renal cell carcinoma. The CDR3 sequence is 14 residues long. Germline-derived CDR1 and CDR2 are SGDLS and YYNGEE. Trimming took 4 bases from V and 4 from J, leaving 12 bases between them. The data were produced by immunoSEQ multiplex PCR, yet TCRdb's version contains in-frame clones alone and is incomplete. Among fewer than 85,000 clones, about 88% were seen once, and the ten largest hold 5.5% to 7%. As to time point: blood 4 weeks post-SBRT, at nephrectomy. As to treatment: 15 Gy SBRT to primary tumor, nephrectomy 4 weeks later.

The sequences come from blood, collected from a patient whose treatment included radiotherapy and nephrectomy. The rearrangement links TRBV9 to TRBJ1-3; the D gene is possibly TRBD1 (5 bases). The receptor's source is a woman aged 65 to 85 with renal cell carcinoma. DNA for the CDR3: TGTGCCAGCAGCAGGGAGGGACTCGGAAACACCATATATTTT. Its protein product is CASSREGLGNTIYF.